This T cell receptor (beta chain) was sequenced in a study of early T cells in non-severe SARS-CoV-2 infection. Study overall: The authors sequenced bulk RNA from unsorted whole blood, leaving chains unpaired.

This CDR3 spans 15 amino acids. Trimming left V 3 bases short and J 1 base short, with 15 bases between. Looked up from germline, CDR1 is GTSNPN and CDR2 is SVGIG (reference sequence). The study, taken as a whole, reports: VDJdb-based annotation leaned toward anti-spike CD8 responses and missed private and CD4 specificities.

Unique molecular identifiers (one per individual cDNA molecule) were attached. MiXCR, applied by TCRdb to the 5' RACE reads, yields one record per CDR3 protein. The sample lists over 35,000 distinct CDR3 sequences, roughly 5% occurring once. Concerning this clonotype itself: Antigen: not known.

The source of this sequence is an adult who was a healthcare worker with PCR-confirmed SARS-CoV-2 infection or an uninfected control (not recorded which). The sample consisted of whole blood. V and J are TRBV30 and TRBJ1-2; TRBD1 might be the D (6 bases). The CDR3 reads CAWSATTGVNYGYTF. The CDR3 nucleotides read TGTGCCTGGAGCGCGACGACAGGCGTTAACTATGGCTACACCTTC. Full variable domain (outside the CDR3, taken from reference TRBV30 and TRBJ1-2): SQTIHQWPATLVQPVGSPLSLECTVEGTSNPNLYWYRQAAGRGLQLLFYSVGIGQISSEVPQNLSASRPQDRQFILSSKKLLLSDSGFYLCAWSATTGVNYGYTFGSGTRLTVV.